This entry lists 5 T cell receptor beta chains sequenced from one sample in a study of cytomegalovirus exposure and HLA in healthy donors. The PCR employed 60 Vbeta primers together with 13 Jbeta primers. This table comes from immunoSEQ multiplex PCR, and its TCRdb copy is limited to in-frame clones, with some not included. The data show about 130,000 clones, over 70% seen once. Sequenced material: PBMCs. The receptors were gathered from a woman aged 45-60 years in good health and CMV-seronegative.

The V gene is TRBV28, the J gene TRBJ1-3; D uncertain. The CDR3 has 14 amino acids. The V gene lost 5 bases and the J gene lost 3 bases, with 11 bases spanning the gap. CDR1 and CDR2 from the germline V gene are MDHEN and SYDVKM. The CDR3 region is CASSTAVSGNTIYF. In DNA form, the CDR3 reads TGTGCCAGCAGTACCGCCGTGAGTGGAAACACCATATATTTT.

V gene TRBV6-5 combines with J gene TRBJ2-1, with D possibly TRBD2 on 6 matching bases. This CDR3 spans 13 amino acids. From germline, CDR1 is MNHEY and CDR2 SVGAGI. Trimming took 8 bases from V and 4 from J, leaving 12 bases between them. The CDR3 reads CASQPAGYNEQFF. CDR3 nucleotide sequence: TGTGCCAGCCAACCGGCGGGGTACAATGAGCAGTTCTTC.

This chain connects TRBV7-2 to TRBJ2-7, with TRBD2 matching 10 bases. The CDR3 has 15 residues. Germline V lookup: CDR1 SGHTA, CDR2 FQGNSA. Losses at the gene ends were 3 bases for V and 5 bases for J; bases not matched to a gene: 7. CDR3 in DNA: TGTGCCAGCAGCTTGGCACTAGCGGGAATGGACGAGCAGTACTTC. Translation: CASSLALAGMDEQYF.

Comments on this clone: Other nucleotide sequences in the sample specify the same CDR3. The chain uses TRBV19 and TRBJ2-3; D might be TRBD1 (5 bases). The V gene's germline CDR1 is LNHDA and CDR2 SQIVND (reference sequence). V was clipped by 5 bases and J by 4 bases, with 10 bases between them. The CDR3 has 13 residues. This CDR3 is CASSPQGADTQYF. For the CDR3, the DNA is TGTGCCAGTAGTCCTCAAGGGGCAGATACGCAGTATTTT.

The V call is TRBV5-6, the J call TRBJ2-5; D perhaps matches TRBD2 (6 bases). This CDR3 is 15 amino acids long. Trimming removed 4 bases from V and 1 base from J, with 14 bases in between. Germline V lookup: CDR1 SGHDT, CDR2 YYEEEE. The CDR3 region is CASSPGPGSQETQYF. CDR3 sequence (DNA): TGTGCCAGCAGCCCCGGTCCCGGGAGCCAAGAGACCCAGTACTTC.